The source of this TCR beta chain is a study of OX40 agonist ivuxolimab in advanced cancers. Overall study: Ivuxolimab, which is an agonistic anti-OX40 (CD134) antibody, was administered to the patients.

Sampled blood was obtained at baseline, cycle 4 day 1, and cycle 7 day 1. Germline V gives CDR1 MDHEN, CDR2 SYDVKM. The J segment lost 4 bases and the V segment lost 3 bases, leaving 8 bases of the junction unmatched. CDR3 length: 16 amino acids. Method: immunoSEQ multiplex PCR; TCRdb's copy keeps in-frame clones and lacks some. The sample contains tens of thousands of clones, around 89% of which appear only once. Study results and limitations: Specificity for antigen went undetermined in the expanded peripheral T cells.

A note on this clone: The antigen is not known.

The chain couples TRBV28 to TRBJ1-4; TRBD1 matches at 7 bases. The TCR sequence derives from an adult with an advanced solid tumor such as melanoma, head and neck, liver or kidney cancer. The source was CD4+ or CD8+ T cells sorted from blood, collected in a trial of the OX40 agonist ivuxolimab. CDR3 nucleotides: TGTGCCAGCAGTTTGTTCTCCGGGACAGTTAATGAAAAACTGTTTTTT. Residues: CASSLFSGTVNEKLFF. Filled out from reference TRBV28 and TRBJ1-4, the complete variable domain reads DVKVTQSSRYLVKRTGEKVFLECVQDMDHENMFWYRQDPGLGLRLIYFSYDVKMKEKGDIPEGYSVSREKKERFSLILESASTNQTSMYLCASSLFSGTVNEKLFFGSGTQLSVL.